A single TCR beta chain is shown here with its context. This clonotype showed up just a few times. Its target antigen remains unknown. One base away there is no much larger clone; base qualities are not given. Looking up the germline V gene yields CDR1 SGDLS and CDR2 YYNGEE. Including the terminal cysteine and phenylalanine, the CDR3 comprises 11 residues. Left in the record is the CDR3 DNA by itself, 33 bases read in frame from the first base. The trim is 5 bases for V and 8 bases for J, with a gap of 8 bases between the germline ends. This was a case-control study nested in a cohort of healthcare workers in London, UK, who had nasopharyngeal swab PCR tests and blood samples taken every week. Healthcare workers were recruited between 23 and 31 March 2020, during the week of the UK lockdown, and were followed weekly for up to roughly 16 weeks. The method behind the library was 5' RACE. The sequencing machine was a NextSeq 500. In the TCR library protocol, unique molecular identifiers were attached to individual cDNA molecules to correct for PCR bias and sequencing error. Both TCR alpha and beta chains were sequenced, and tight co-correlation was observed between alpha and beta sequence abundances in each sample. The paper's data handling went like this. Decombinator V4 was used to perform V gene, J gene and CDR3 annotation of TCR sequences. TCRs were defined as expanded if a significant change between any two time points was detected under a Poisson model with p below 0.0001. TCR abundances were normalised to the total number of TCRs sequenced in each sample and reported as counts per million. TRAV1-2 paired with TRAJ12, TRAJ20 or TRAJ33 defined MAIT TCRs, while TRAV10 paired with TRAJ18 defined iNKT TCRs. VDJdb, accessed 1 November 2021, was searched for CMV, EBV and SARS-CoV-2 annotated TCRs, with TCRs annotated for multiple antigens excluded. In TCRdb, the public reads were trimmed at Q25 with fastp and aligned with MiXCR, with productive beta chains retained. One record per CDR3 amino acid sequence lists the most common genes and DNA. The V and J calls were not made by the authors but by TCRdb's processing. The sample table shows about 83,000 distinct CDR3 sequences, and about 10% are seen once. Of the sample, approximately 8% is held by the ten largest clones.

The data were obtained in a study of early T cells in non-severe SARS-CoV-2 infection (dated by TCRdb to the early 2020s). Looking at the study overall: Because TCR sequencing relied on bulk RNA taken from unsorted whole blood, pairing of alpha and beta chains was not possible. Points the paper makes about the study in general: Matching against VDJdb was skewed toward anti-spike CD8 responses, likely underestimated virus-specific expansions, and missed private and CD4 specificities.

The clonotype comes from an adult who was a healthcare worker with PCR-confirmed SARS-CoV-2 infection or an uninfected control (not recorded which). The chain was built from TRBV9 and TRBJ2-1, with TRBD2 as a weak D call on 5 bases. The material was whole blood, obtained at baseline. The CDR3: CASSGGHEQFF. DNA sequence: TGTGCCAGCAGTGGAGGTCATGAGCAGTTCTTC.